This TCR beta chain stems from a study of cytomegalovirus exposure and HLA in healthy donors. Study observations and caveats: A few of the chains that were CMV-associated were confirmed in vitro to be specific for CMV antigens.

Using immunoSEQ multiplex PCR, the repertoire was profiled, and TCRdb retains in-frame clones only, with some absent. The data contain under 250,000 clones, about nine tenths of them singletons. This clone occurred a few times. Its target is unknown. The DNA is left out, because the CDR3 cannot be placed on it with certainty; the CDR3 is given as TCRdb lists it. From germline, CDR1 is SGDLS and CDR2 YYNGEE. The CDR3 comprises 14 residues, both ends counted. The donors were part of the validation cohort of 120 subjects. That cohort was separate from the first cohort, which comprised fewer than 800 subjects.

V is TRBV9 and J is TRBJ1-1; the table's D gene call, TRBD1, was not cross checked with the DNA. The TCR comes from a young woman in good health and CMV-seropositive. The material sequenced was PBMCs. The CDR3 reads CASSVVGSGTESFF.